These 14 T cell receptor beta chains share one sample of origin, sequenced in a study of Ad26.COV2.S vaccination and SARS-CoV-2 variants. Some clones are missing from TCRdb's copy, which holds only in-frame ones; the method was immunoSEQ multiplex PCR. This table holds approximately 460,000 clones, 89% found once. Described treatment: approximately 18 received Ad26.COV2.S at low or high dose, single or two shots; about 5 received placebo; per-sample allocation not given. The samples date from day 63 after the first vaccine or placebo injection. The source was peripheral blood, collected in a trial of Ad26.COV2.S vaccine versus placebo. The receptors were gathered from a person between 18 and 59 years old who received the Ad26.COV2.S COVID-19 vaccine or a placebo.

The chain has TRBV27 and TRBJ2-1; D call uncertain. The CDR3 has 13 residues. V lost 3 bases to trimming and J lost 4 bases, with 7 bases between them. CDR1 and CDR2 from the germline V gene are MNHEY and SMNVEV (reference sequence). The CDR3 protein is CASSLGLYNEQFF. In nucleotides, the CDR3 is TGTGCCAGCAGTTTGGGTTTGTACAATGAGCAGTTCTTC.

The chain uses TRBV3-1 (or the pseudogene TRBV3-2) and TRBJ2-5; a possible D gene is TRBD1 (6 bases). CDR1 and CDR2 (germline): LGHDT, YNNKEL (reference sequence). Trimming removed 1 base at V and 13 bases at J, with 16 bases between. The CDR3 extends over 13 amino acids. The CDR3 here is CASSQGWARGLYF. CDR3 in DNA: TGTGCCAGCAGCCAAGGTTGGGCTAGGGGGTTGTACTTC.

This clone was seen a few times. The rearrangement links TRBV2 to TRBJ1-6; D may be TRBD1 (6 bases). The CDR3 loop spans 13 amino acids. Germline loops: CDR1 SNHLY, CDR2 FYNNEI. V lost 11 bases and J 7 bases, leaving 15 bases between the germline ends. The CDR3 loop reads CADQRDRNSPLHF. The CDR3 DNA sequence: TGTGCCGACCAAAGAGACAGGAATTCACCCCTCCACTTT.

This chain connects TRBV5-4 to TRBJ2-1; the match to TRBD2 covers 10 bases. Germline CDR1 and CDR2: SGHNT and YYREEE (reference sequence). This CDR3 has 14 amino acids. V dropped 4 bases and J dropped 10; count of bases not matched to a gene: 8. The CDR3 region has the DNA TGTGCCAGCAGCCACAGACTAGCGGGCGGGGAGCAGTTCTTC. Translating gives CASSHRLAGGEQFF. The full variable domain, completed using reference TRBV5-4 and TRBJ2-1, is ETGVTQSPTHLIKTRGQQVTLRCSSQSGHNTVSWYQQALGQGPQFIFQYYREEENGRGNFPPRFSGLQFPNYSSELNVNALELDDSALYLCASSHRLAGGEQFFGPGTRLTVL.

J is TRBJ2-5 and V is TRBV5-5; D is undetermined. Trimming stripped 4 bases from V and 4 bases from J, with 8 bases between. CDR1 and CDR2 (germline): SGHKS, YYEKEE (reference sequence). The CDR3 sequence is 12 residues long. The CDR3, as DNA: TGTGCCAGCAGCGTGGGGATAGAGACCCAGTACTTC. This encodes CASSVGIETQYF.

This clone showed up just once. The chain recombines TRBV28 with TRBJ2-1, with TRBD2 identical over 7 bases. V lost 2 bases to trimming and J lost 6 bases; unmatched junction nucleotides: 1. Germline CDR1 MDHEN, CDR2 SYDVKM. The CDR3 spans 13 residues. This chain's CDR3 is CASSLLAANEQFF. In DNA form, the CDR3 reads TGTGCCAGCAGTTTACTAGCGGCCAATGAGCAGTTCTTC.

The rearrangement joins TRBV19 to TRBJ2-7; D is ambiguous. The V gene lost 2 bases and the J gene lost 2 bases, with 13 bases spanning the gap. CDR1 and CDR2 (germline): LNHDA, SQIVND (reference sequence). This CDR3 region has 15 residues. CDR3 in DNA: TGTGCCAGTAGTATAAGTTCGGGTCCCCCCTACGAGCAGTACTTC. It is translated as CASSISSGPPYEQYF.

Of note for this clone: Other DNA sequences in this specimen translate into the identical CDR3. The chain carries TRBV18 and TRBJ1-1; D unresolved. The germline gives CDR1 KGHSH, CDR2 LQKENI. V lost 2 bases, J lost 1 base, and 8 bases lay in between. The CDR3 sequence is 14 residues long. This chain's CDR3 is CASSPSRSNTEAFF. The CDR3 region has the DNA TGTGCCAGCTCACCAAGCAGATCGAACACTGAAGCTTTCTTT.

The chain recombines TRBV5-4 with TRBJ1-1; unclear D gene. The CDR3 consists of 13 residues. V was cut by 1 base and J by 3 bases, with 7 bases left in between. Looked up from germline, CDR1 is SGHNT and CDR2 is YYREEE (reference sequence). The CDR3 loop reads CASSLQLDTEAFF. The CDR3 DNA sequence: TGTGCCAGCAGCTTGCAACTGGACACTGAAGCTTTCTTT.

The J gene is TRBJ1-5, the V gene TRBV6-6, with D possibly matching TRBD1 (5 bases). Germline CDR1 is MNHNY and CDR2 is SVGAGI (reference sequence). Trimming stripped 7 bases from V and 2 bases from J, with 18 bases between. This CDR3 region has 16 residues. CDR3 in amino acids: CASTHHRGGGNQPQHF. Here the CDR3 DNA reads TGTGCCAGCACCCACCACCGGGGCGGAGGCAATCAGCCCCAGCATTTT.

As for this clone: At one end the junction does not follow the germline gene, possibly because of a read error. The rearrangement links TRBV7-7 to TRBJ2-1; a possible D gene is TRBD1 (5 bases). In germline, CDR1 is SSHAT, CDR2 FNYEAQ (reference sequence). This CDR3 comprises 15 residues. CDR3 sequence reads: CASSRDSSIYNEQFF. CDR3 in DNA: TGTGCTAGCAGCCGAGACAGTTCGATCTACAATGAGCAGTTCTTC.

V and J are TRBV7-6 and TRBJ1-2; TRBD1 is a possible D gene (5 bases). The CDR3 consists of 13 residues. CDR1 and CDR2 (germline): SGHVS, FNYEAQ. The V end lost 5 bases, the J end lost 1 base, and 8 bases lay between the germline ends. The CDR3 sequence is CASSVDSNYGYTF. The CDR3 nucleotides read TGTGCCAGCAGCGTTGACAGTAACTATGGCTACACCTTC. Looking up the rest from reference TRBV7-6 and TRBJ1-2 gives the full variable domain: GAGVSQSPRYKVTKRGQDVALRCDPISGHVSLYWYRQALGQGPEFLTYFNYEAQQDKSGLPNDRFSAERPEGSISTLTIQRTEQRDSAMYRCASSVDSNYGYTFGSGTRLTVV.

The rearrangement joins TRBV28 to TRBJ1-1; the D is unclear. The CDR3 contains 11 residues. Germline CDR1 is MDHEN and CDR2 is SYDVKM. V lost 11 bases, J lost 0 bases, and 7 bases lay in between. The CDR3 sequence is CAVTVNTEAFF. CDR3 coding DNA: TGTGCCGTAACCGTGAACACTGAAGCTTTCTTT.

The chain employs TRBV10-1 and TRBJ2-3, with TRBD1 identical over 7 bases. The CDR3 is made up of 15 amino acids. J was trimmed by 2 bases and V by 6 bases; bases with no gene match: 8. Per the germline V gene, CDR1 is WNHNN and CDR2 is SYGVQD (reference sequence). The CDR3 DNA reads as TGCGCCAGCAGAGAACCGGGACAGTTCACAGATACGCAGTATTTT. It translates to CASREPGQFTDTQYF.